The 5 T cell receptor beta chains reported below all come from one sample, sequenced in a study of blood T cells in healthy people across ages. It was with a sample-barcoded 5' primer and a J-beta primer mix that a second PCR of roughly 7 to 12 cycles was run. Via MiXCR, TCRdb re-called the 5' RACE reads, giving one row per CDR3 protein. This table holds just over 800,000 distinct CDR3 sequences, around 62% found once. Sequencing used blood. Receptors originate from a man aged 25-45 years in good health.

The gene calls are TRBV9 and TRBJ2-1, with TRBD1 identical over 7 bases. The CDR3 loop spans 16 amino acids. Losses at the gene ends were 1 base for V and 5 bases for J; bases not matched to a gene: 9. Germline CDR1 reads SGDLS; CDR2 reads YYNGEE. The CDR3 region has the DNA TGTGCCAGCAGCGTAAGACAGGGTAATTCGGACAATGAGCAGTTCTTC. Protein sequence: CASSVRQGNSDNEQFF.

The genes are TRBV6-5 and TRBJ1-5; TRBD1 agrees at 7 bases. V dropped 6 bases and J dropped 3; count of bases not matched to a gene: 11. Per the germline V gene, CDR1 is MNHEY and CDR2 is SVGAGI. The CDR3 runs to 16 residues. The CDR3 protein is CASSKRRDSLNQPQHF. Here the CDR3 DNA reads TGTGCCAGCAGCAAACGGCGGGACAGCCTCAATCAGCCCCAGCATTTT.

The J gene is TRBJ2-5, the V gene TRBV20-1; TRBD1 aligns across 10 bases. CDR1 DFQATT and CDR2 SNEGSKA come from the germline V gene (reference sequence). The CDR3 has 13 amino acids. J was trimmed by 5 bases and V by 8 bases; bases with no gene match: 8. The CDR3 loop reads CSLPGQGRETQYF. In nucleotides, the CDR3 is TGCAGTCTTCCGGGACAGGGGAGGGAGACCCAGTACTTC.

The chain couples TRBV7-3 to TRBJ1-6; possibly TRBD1 for D (5 bases). Trimming cost V 4 bases and J 9 bases, with 10 bases left between them. This CDR3 is 13 amino acids long. Germline loops: CDR1 SGHTA, CDR2 FQGTGA. CDR3 sequence reads: CASSYTGSSPLHF. CDR3 nucleotide sequence: TGTGCCAGCAGCTATACAGGTTCTTCACCCCTCCACTTT.

V usage is TRBV4-3 and J usage is TRBJ1-2; 8 bases match TRBD1. The CDR3 has 15 residues. Germline V lookup: CDR1 LGHNA, CDR2 YSLEER. The DNA of the CDR3 is TGCGCTAGTCGAACCGGGACAGGTAGCTCCTATGGCTACACCTTC. Protein product: CASRTGTGSSYGYTF.